A selection of T cell receptor beta chains follows, all from one sample in a study of T cells in localized non-small cell lung cancer. Generated by immunoSEQ multiplex PCR, the TCRdb table keeps only in-frame clones and is missing some. The profile shows 70,000 to 95,000 clones, about nine tenths of them singletons. The source material was PBMCs, sampled before any cancer treatment. These receptors all stem from a woman aged 35-75 years with stage II squamous cell lung carcinoma. CDR3s include the opening cysteine and the closing phenylalanine or tryptophan. The D gene is left open where the match is weak. Rows give clone size only sometimes, using once, few, many, or a class for an expanded clone.

j_call d_call clone_size v_call cdr3_nt cdr3_aa
TRBJ2-3 TRBD2 - TRBV19 TGTGCCAGTTCCAACTCGGGGGGAAGCACAGATACGCAGTATTTT CASSNSGGSTDTQYF
TRBJ1-1 - - TRBV6-5 TGTGCCAGCAGTCCAGGGACTCCAGGACACACTGAAGCTTTCTTT CASSPGTPGHTEAFF
TRBJ2-1 - - TRBV7-2 TGTGCCAGCGGGGCAGCCTACCATGAGCAGTTCTTC CASGAAYHEQFF
TRBJ2-2 TRBD1 - TRBV19 TGTGCCAGTAGCTCGACAGGGGGCAGAACCGGGGAGCTGTTTTTT CASSSTGGRTGELFF
TRBJ1-3 - - TRBV7-6 TGTGCCAGCAGCTTAGAAGGTCGGGTTAGCTCTGGAAACACCATATATTTT CASSLEGRVSSGNTIYF
TRBJ1-6 - - TRBV2 TGTGCCAGCAGTCCGAATTCACCCCTCCACTTT CASSPNSPLHF
TRBJ2-1 TRBD2 - TRBV11-3 TGTGCCAGCAGCTTAGAGGCTAGCGGGGGGCTCTCAAATGAGCAGTTCTTC CASSLEASGGLSNEQFF
TRBJ2-1 - - TRBV12-5 TGTGCTAGTGGTTTGGTAACCGGAGCCTTTTACAATGAGCAGTTCTTC CASGLVTGAFYNEQFF
TRBJ1-2 TRBD1 - TRBV5-1 TGCGCCAGCAGCTCTGGACAGGGAGGGGGCTACACCTTC CASSSGQGGGYTF
TRBJ1-2 TRBD1 - TRBV19 TGTGCCAGCAACAGGGGACGAGACTATGGCTACACCTTC CASNRGRDYGYTF
TRBJ1-5 - - TRBV30 TGTGCCTGGAGTGTGAGTAGCAATCAGCCCCAGCATTTT CAWSVSSNQPQHF
TRBJ1-1 - - TRBV19 TGTGCCAGTAGTACCCAAGCAGGGGTGAACACTGAAGCTTTCTTT CASSTQAGVNTEAFF
TRBJ2-1 - - TRBV5-4 TGTGCCAGCAGCTTGGACTCAAACAATGAGCAGTTCTTC CASSLDSNNEQFF
TRBJ2-7 - - TRBV28 TGTGCCAGCACGCCACAGGGTCCAACCCCCGACGAGCAGTACTTC CASTPQGPTPDEQYF
TRBJ1-1 - - TRBV7-2 TGTGCCAGCAGCTTGATGGTTCGTACTGAAGCTTTCTTT CASSLMVRTEAFF
TRBJ2-1 - - TRBV21-1 TGTGCCAGCAGCGTATCTAGCGGGGGTTACGATGAGCAGTTCTTC CASSVSSGGYDEQFF
TRBJ2-7 TRBD1 - TRBV27 TGTGCCAGCAGTTGGACAGGCGGCGGGGAGCAGTACTTC CASSWTGGGEQYF
TRBJ2-7 - once TRBV2 TGTGCCAGCAGGGGTGGCAGGGGAGTGGGGGAGCAGTACTTC CASRGGRGVGEQYF
TRBJ2-2 - - TRBV6-1 TGTGCCAGCAGTGAAGCAATCCAGGGTGGTCCCGGGGAGCTGTTTTTT CASSEAIQGGPGELFF
TRBJ1-2 - - TRBV7-9 TGTGCCAGCAGCTTGGACAACGTCTTC CASSLDNVF
TRBJ2-5 TRBD2 few TRBV4-1 TGCGCCAGCAGCGACCGGGGGGGGCGCCGGGAGACCCAGTACTTC CASSDRGGRRETQYF
TRBJ2-3 - - TRBV6-5 TGTGCCAGCAGTTACTCGAACAGACTAAGCACAGATACGCAGTATTTT CASSYSNRLSTDTQYF
TRBJ2-7 - - TRBV4-1 TGCGCCAGCAGTCTCTCCGTTGAGGCCTACGAGCAGTACTTC CASSLSVEAYEQYF
TRBJ1-2 - few TRBV7-2 TGTGCCAGCAGCTTATCCGACCTTTTAGGGAACTATGGCTACACCTTC CASSLSDLLGNYGYTF
TRBJ2-3 - - TRBV29-1 TGCAGCGGGCGTCACGGATCTTTGACGGGACGTAGCACAGATACGCAGTATTTT CSGRHGSLTGRSTDTQYF
TRBJ2-1 - - TRBV20-1 TGCAGTGCCCCATCGGGGAGAGAGCAGTTCTTC CSAPSGREQFF
TRBJ1-1 - - TRBV5-1 TGCGCCAGCAGCTTGACAGGGAAGACTGAAGCTTTCTTT CASSLTGKTEAFF
TRBJ1-3 - - TRBV5-1 TGCGCCAGCAGCTTGGAATACCCCTCTGGAAACACCATATATTTT CASSLEYPSGNTIYF
TRBJ2-3 - - TRBV25-1 TGTGCCAGCAGTGAATGGAGAGCTGGCACAGATACGCAGTATTTT CASSEWRAGTDTQYF
TRBJ2-7 - - TRBV10-2 TGCGCCAGCATTGTCGGCAAAGGGAACTACGAGCAGTACTTC CASIVGKGNYEQYF
TRBJ2-1 - - TRBV7-2 TGTGCCAGCAGCTTAACCTCTGGTCTCGATGAGCAGTTCTTC CASSLTSGLDEQFF
TRBJ1-1 TRBD1 once TRBV5-1 TGCGCCAGCAGCCCGGGACAGACATTCACTGAAGCTTTCTTT CASSPGQTFTEAFF
TRBJ2-3 TRBD1 - TRBV9 TGTGCCAGCAGCGCTCTTGACAGGGCAACCACCGATACGCAGTATTTT CASSALDRATTDTQYF
TRBJ1-5 - - TRBV21-1 TGTGCCAGCAGCAAGGACCGAACAAAGACAGGGTTTGGGAATCAGCCCCAGCATTTT CASSKDRTKTGFGNQPQHF
TRBJ2-1 TRBD1 - TRBV7-9 TGTGCCAGCAGCTCCCCGCCCACTGGGACAGGGAAGAGTGAGCAGTTCTTC CASSSPPTGTGKSEQFF
TRBJ1-4 - - TRBV2 TGTGCCAGCAGCGTCGGACAGAGACAAGAACTGTTTTTT CASSVGQRQELFF
TRBJ1-3 - - TRBV5-6 TGTGCCAGCAGCTTGTGGGGAAACACCATATATTTT CASSLWGNTIYF
TRBJ1-2 TRBD1 - TRBV11-2 TGTGCCAGCAGCTTAGTACCGGTGGGGACAGGGTTTGGCTACACCTTC CASSLVPVGTGFGYTF
TRBJ1-2 - - TRBV6-5 TGTGCCAGCAGTTACCAGAACTATGGCTACACCTTC CASSYQNYGYTF
TRBJ2-1 - - TRBV2 TGTGCCAGCAGTGAAACTAGCAATGAGCAGTTCTTC CASSETSNEQFF
TRBJ2-3 TRBD2 - TRBV19 TGTGCCAGTAGTGGCCAGACTAGCGGGGGAAGGGGAGATACGCAGTATTTT CASSGQTSGGRGDTQYF
TRBJ2-1 TRBD2 - TRBV5-6 TGTGCCAGCAGCTTGCGACTAGCGGGGGGCCTAACCTACAATGAGCAGTTCTTC CASSLRLAGGLTYNEQFF
TRBJ1-1 TRBD1 - TRBV4-1 TGCGCCAGCAGCCCTCAAGGGGGCGCGGGCCGATTCACTGAAGCTTTCTTT CASSPQGGAGRFTEAFF
TRBJ1-4 - - TRBV2 TGTGCCAGCAGGGAGGCCGGGAATGAAAAACTGTTTTTT CASREAGNEKLFF
TRBJ2-3 TRBD1 - TRBV5-5 TGTGCCAGCAGCCCACCGGGACAGGGACAGCGTACGCAGTATTTT CASSPPGQGQRTQYF
TRBJ2-3 TRBD2 once TRBV11-2 TGTGCCAGCAGCTTGGCTACTAGCGGTAGAAGCGCAGATACGCAGTATTTT CASSLATSGRSADTQYF
TRBJ2-7 - - TRBV10-1 TGCGCCAGCAGTGAGTCAGGGGTCTACGAGCAGTACTTC CASSESGVYEQYF
TRBJ2-1 TRBD2 - TRBV9 TGTGCCAGCAGCGTAGTAACTAGCGGGAGCAGTGAGCAGTTCTTC CASSVVTSGSSEQFF
TRBJ2-7 TRBD1 few TRBV29-1 TGCAGCGTTGTCGGGACAGGAGACGGATCCTACGAGCAGTACTTC CSVVGTGDGSYEQYF
TRBJ2-2 - - TRBV19 TGTGCCAGTAGAACCGGGACTCTATACACCGGGGAGCTGTTTTTT CASRTGTLYTGELFF
TRBJ1-2 - - TRBV30 TGTGCCCAAGCTACCCCGGGGAACTATGGCTACACCTTC CAQATPGNYGYTF
TRBJ1-4 - - TRBV7-9 TGTGCCAGCAGTGGAGGGGGTGAAAAACTGTTTTTT CASSGGGEKLFF
TRBJ2-7 - once TRBV4-1 TGCGCCAGCAGCCCTACCCCCCAGGGGAGAAGGTCCTACGAGCAGTACTTC CASSPTPQGRRSYEQYF
TRBJ1-2 - - TRBV19 TGTGCCAGTTCAGACTTTGCAGGGCCCAACTATGGCTACACCTTC CASSDFAGPNYGYTF